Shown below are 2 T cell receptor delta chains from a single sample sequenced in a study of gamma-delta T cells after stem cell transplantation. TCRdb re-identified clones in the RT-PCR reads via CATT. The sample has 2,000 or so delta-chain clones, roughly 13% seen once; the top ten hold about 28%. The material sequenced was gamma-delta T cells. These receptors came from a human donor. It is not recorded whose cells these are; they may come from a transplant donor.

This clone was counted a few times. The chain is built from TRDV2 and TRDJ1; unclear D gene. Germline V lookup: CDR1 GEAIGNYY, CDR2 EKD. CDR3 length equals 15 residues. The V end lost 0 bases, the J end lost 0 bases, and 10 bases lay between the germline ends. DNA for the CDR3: TGTGCCTGTGACACCGTCGGGACAGACACCGATAAACTCATCTTT. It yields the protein CACDTVGTDTDKLIF.

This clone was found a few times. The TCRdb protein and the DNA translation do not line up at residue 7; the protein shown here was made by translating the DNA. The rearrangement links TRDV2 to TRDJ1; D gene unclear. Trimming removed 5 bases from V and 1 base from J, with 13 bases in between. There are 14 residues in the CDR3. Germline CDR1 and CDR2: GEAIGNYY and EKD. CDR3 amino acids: CACVLLRATDKLIF. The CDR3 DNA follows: TGTGCCTGTGTTTTACTGAGGGCCACCGATAAACTCATCTTT.